This TCR beta chain came from a study of shared clonotypes between healthy human individuals. The CDR3 is 15 residues long. The germline V gene encodes CDR1 LGHNA and CDR2 YSLEER. Trimming took off 0 bases at V and 4 bases at J, with 13 bases between the two ends. At the deep level, the assay was run. Every subset had its genomic DNA shared out evenly among several immunoSEQ plates. Data came from immunoSEQ multiplex PCR; TCRdb stores just in-frame clones and leaves some out. The repertoire has about 2.2 million clones, around 93% of them found once; the top ten carry 1.5% to 2%. Terminally differentiated effector memory CD45RA+ cells were left out of the naive CD8 fraction, which was CD45RO-negative and positively selected for CCR7.

The rearrangement uses TRBV4-3 and TRBJ2-7; possibly TRBD1 or TRBD2 for D (5 bases each). This receptor was taken from a man between 18 and 35 years old in good health. Some clones in this sample may be carry-over from other donors' samples. The sample taken for sequencing was naive CD8+ T cells from PBMCs. In DNA, the CDR3 is TGCGCCAGCAGCCAAGATAGGGGCTGGGGGTACGAGCAGTACTTC. Protein product: CASSQDRGWGYEQYF.